The clone carrying this TCR beta chain was seen a handful of times. The antigen remains undetermined. The sample belongs to a study of response to subunit inactivated influenza vaccine. Notes on the study in general: That few new T cells are recruited by each seasonal influenza vaccination was the authors' suggestion.

TCRdb used MiXCR to reprocess the RT-PCR reads, holding one entry per CDR3 protein. The sample consists of roughly 650,000 distinct CDR3 sequences, about 15% of them appearing once. The receptor was isolated from a man over 45 who received an inactivated influenza vaccine. The sample consisted of PBMCs from blood, taken approximately 12 days after vaccination.

CDR3 coding DNA: TGCAGTGCTAGAGATTTGGGTGCGGACGAGCAGTACTTC. Protein: CSARDLGADEQYF. J is TRBJ2-7 and V is TRBV20-1, with D unclear. Germline-derived CDR1 and CDR2 are DFQATT and SNEGSKA (reference sequence). The CDR3 extends over 13 amino acids. V was clipped by 0 bases and J by 5 bases, with 11 bases between them.